The clone carrying this TCR beta chain was observed once. This entry belongs to a study of blood T cell repertoires in COVID-19. For the study at large: Specimens from acute and convalescent COVID-19 originated in the United States, Italy and Spain. Sources were T cells, B-cell-depleted T cells, or PBMCs; the material itself was cDNA or gDNA.

This CDR3 has 15 residues. With V trimmed by 5 bases and J by 7 bases, 6 bases remained unmatched. CDR1 and CDR2 from the germline V gene are LNHNV and YYDKDF (reference sequence). In the source study's methods: Using reference gene primer amplification, nucleated cell counts were estimated. The method was immunoSEQ multiplex PCR; TCRdb's version includes in-frame clones alone and lacks a portion of them. V, J and clone size are those of that table, while D and trimming were read from the DNA. The sample consists of 15,000 to 20,000 clones, approximately 91% of them appearing once. The genes are TRBV15 and TRBJ1-6; TRBD1 matches 9 bases. Sequenced material: peripheral blood. The source of this sequence is a human donor in a cohort sampled during active COVID-19. This CDR3 reads CATSARTGENSPLHF. In nucleotides, the CDR3 is TGTGCCACCAGCGCCCGGACAGGGGAGAATTCACCCCTCCACTTT. Full variable domain (missing parts from reference TRBV15 and TRBJ1-6): DAMVIQNPRYQVTQFGKPVTLSCSQTLNHNVMYWYQQKSSQAPKLLFHYYDKDFNNEADTPDNFQSRRPNTSFCFLDIRSPGLGDTAMYLCATSARTGENSPLHFGNGTRLTVT.